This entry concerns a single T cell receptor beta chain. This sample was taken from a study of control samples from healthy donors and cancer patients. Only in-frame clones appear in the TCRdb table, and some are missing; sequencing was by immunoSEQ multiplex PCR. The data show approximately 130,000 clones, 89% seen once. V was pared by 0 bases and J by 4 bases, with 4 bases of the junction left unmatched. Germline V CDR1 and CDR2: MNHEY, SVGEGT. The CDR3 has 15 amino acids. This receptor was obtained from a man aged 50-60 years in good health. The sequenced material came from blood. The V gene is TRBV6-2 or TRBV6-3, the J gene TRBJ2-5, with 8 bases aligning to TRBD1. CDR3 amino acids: CASSYSGRGRETQYF. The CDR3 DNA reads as TGTGCCAGCAGTTACTCTGGCAGGGGGCGAGAGACCCAGTACTTC.